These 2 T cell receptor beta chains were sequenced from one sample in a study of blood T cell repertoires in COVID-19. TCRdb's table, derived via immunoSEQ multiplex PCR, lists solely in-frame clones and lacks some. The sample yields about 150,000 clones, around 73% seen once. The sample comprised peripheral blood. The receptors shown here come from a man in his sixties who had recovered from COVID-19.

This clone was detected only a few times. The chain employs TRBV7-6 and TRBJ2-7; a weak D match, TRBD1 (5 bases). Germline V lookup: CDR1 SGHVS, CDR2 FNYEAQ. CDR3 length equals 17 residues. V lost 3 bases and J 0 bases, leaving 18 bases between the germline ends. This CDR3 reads CASSLGPGTLNSYEQYF. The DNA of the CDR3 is TGTGCCAGCAGCTTGGGGCCAGGCACCCTTAACTCCTACGAGCAGTACTTC.

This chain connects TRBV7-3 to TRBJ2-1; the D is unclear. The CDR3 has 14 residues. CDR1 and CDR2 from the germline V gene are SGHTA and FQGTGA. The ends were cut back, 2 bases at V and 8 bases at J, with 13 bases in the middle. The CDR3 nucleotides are TGTGCCAGCAGCTTATCATCGAGCGCAGATGAGCAGTTCTTC. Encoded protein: CASSLSSSADEQFF. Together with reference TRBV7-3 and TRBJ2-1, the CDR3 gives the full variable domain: GAGVSQTPSNKVTEKGKYVELRCDPISGHTALYWYRQSLGQGPEFLIYFQGTGAADDSGLPNDRFFAVRPEGSVSTLKIQRTERGDSAVYLCASSLSSSADEQFFGPGTRLTVL.